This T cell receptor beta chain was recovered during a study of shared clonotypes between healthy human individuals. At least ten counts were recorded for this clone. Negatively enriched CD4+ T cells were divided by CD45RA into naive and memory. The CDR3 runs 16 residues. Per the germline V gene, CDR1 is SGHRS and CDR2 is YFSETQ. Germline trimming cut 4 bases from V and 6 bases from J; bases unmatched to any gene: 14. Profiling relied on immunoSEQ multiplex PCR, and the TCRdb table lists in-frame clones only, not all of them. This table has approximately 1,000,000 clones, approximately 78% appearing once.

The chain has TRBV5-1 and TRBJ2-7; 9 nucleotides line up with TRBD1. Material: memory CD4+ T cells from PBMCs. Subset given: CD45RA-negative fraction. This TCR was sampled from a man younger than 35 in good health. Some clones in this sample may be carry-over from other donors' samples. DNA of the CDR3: TGCGCCAGCAGCGCCGCCGGACAGGGGTCCCAGGGCGAGCAGTACTTC. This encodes CASSAAGQGSQGEQYF.